This T cell receptor (beta chain) was documented in a study of T-cell memory formation after mild COVID-19 (dated by TCRdb to the early 2020s). As for the study more broadly: TCR sequence clusters from the two donors were largely donor specific. In two donors, T-cell clones that expanded and contracted after mild COVID-19 were followed by sequencing TCRalpha and TCRbeta repertoires longitudinally. The cohort was made up of two young adult volunteers, one female and one male, who were previously healthy.

Ficoll-Paque density gradient centrifugation was the method used to isolate PBMCs. Paper-wide results and their limitations: Some responding clones were detected in pre-infection memory, which suggested that pre-existing cross-reactive memory T cells had joined the SARS-CoV-2 response. Contracting CD4+ clones were found mainly in CM and EM memory subsets, while CD8+ clones were enriched in EMRA. Clones that contracted from day 15 to 85 showed balanced CD4/CD8 phenotypes, whereas a second wave of clones that expanded from day 15 to 37 leaned towards CD4+. The second-wave clones that peaked on day 37 were not confirmed to be SARS-CoV-2 specific. Only a couple of mild cases were covered in the study, and larger cohorts including severe cases with pre-infection samples were considered necessary.

The CDR3 has 13 amino acids, counting the end cysteine and phenylalanine. CDR3 DNA only is kept here, 39 bases in frame from base 1. The trim is 0 bases for V and 6 bases for J, with a gap of 9 bases between the germline ends. Reading the germline V gene gives CDR1 SGHVS and CDR2 FNYEAQ. This clonotype showed up just a few times. Its antigen has not been determined. The record has no base qualities; no much larger clone is one base away. The sequencer was an Illumina NovaSeq 6000. Using 5'RACE with constant-segment primers, TCRalpha and TCRbeta cDNA libraries were constructed, with sample barcodes and unique molecular identifiers added in the process. RNA was extracted from every sample with Trizol reagent. Library amplification was performed in two PCR steps, and a second sample barcode and Illumina TruSeq adapters were introduced in the second step. Sequencing of the libraries was done on an Illumina NovaSeq, producing 2 x 150 bp paired-end reads. In the original analysis: With migec v1.2.7, reads were demultiplexed and then collapsed into UMI-guided consensus sequences. With mixcr v2.1.11, UMI consensuses were aligned to TRA and TRB V and J templates and assembled into clonotypes. A clonotype was counted as expanded or contracted only if both edgeR and NoisET called the change significant, with noise models trained on biological replicates. For edgeR calls, a false discovery rate-adjusted p below 0.01 and a log2 fold-change threshold of 1 were applied. PCA with hierarchical clustering of max-normalized trajectories of the 1000 most abundant clonotypes was used as exploratory dynamics analysis. Separately sequenced CD4+ and CD8+ repertoires were used to assign a CD4 or CD8 phenotype to each responding clone. TCRdb reworked the public reads: Q25 trimming with fastp, MiXCR clone assembly, productive beta chains retained. Identical CDR3 proteins give one entry, which carries the most common genes and DNA. These V and J calls rely on TCRdb rather than the paper's analysis. This sample gives tens of thousands of distinct CDR3 sequences in total; approximately 16% of them show up just once. The ten largest make up roughly a third of the sample.

Sequencing was carried out using PBMCs or a T cell subset sorted from them (not recorded which). The V and J genes are TRBV7-6 and TRBJ2-7, with no reliable assignment of the D segment. This sequence was found in an adult woman who had mild COVID-19 (a few samples of this study predate the infection). The sample titles of this study are shuffled in the database, so cell type and time point are left out; the donor was told from shared clones. This receptor has the CDR3 CASSLARVTEQYF. In nucleotide form, the sequence is TGTGCCAGCAGCTTAGCGCGTGTCACCGAGCAGTACTTC.